This passage covers 23 T cell receptor beta chains from one sample sequenced in a study of blood T cell repertoires in COVID-19. Assay used: immunoSEQ multiplex PCR; TCRdb lists only in-frame clones, some missing. The profile shows about 70,000 clones, more than 75% of them singletons. The sample comprised peripheral blood. These receptors came from a woman aged 18-35 years with acute or convalescent COVID-19.

This clone was seen only once. CDR3 DNA: TGCGCCAGCAGCAGGGGTTTCTATAGCAATCAGCCCCAGCATTTT. It encodes CASSRGFYSNQPQHF. The genes are TRBV5-1 and TRBJ1-5; D is perhaps TRBD1 (5 bases). Germline-derived CDR1 and CDR2 are SGHRS and YFSETQ. This CDR3 has 15 residues. Trimming shortened V by 4 bases and J by 0 bases, and 11 bases separated the two germline ends.

The rearrangement links TRBV29-1 to TRBJ2-5; 7 nucleotides match TRBD2. CDR1 is SQVTM, CDR2 ANQGSEA, per germline. CDR3 length: 14 amino acids. The trim removed 4 bases at V and 0 bases at J, leaving 5 bases unmatched. CDR3 protein: CSVVVRGDQETQYF. In DNA form, the CDR3 reads TGCAGCGTTGTTGTACGGGGGGACCAAGAGACCCAGTACTTC.

This chain uses TRBV5-1 with TRBJ1-5; D remains unclear. CDR1 is SGHRS, CDR2 YFSETQ, per germline. The CDR3 spans 13 residues. V was pared by 2 bases and J by 4 bases, with 7 bases between. The CDR3: CASSFSGNQPQHF. CDR3 DNA: TGCGCCAGCAGCTTCTCGGGTAATCAGCCCCAGCATTTT.

As to this clone: The same CDR3 is also encoded by other DNA sequences in this sample. V gene TRBV2 combines with J gene TRBJ1-4; 11 bases match TRBD1. The ends lost 6 bases at V and 8 bases at J; junction bases unmatched: 5. Germline V CDR1 and CDR2: SNHLY, FYNNEI. The CDR3 is made up of 14 amino acids. The CDR3 here is CASRGTGGREKLFF. The CDR3, as DNA: TGTGCCAGCAGGGGGACAGGGGGTCGGGAAAAACTGTTTTTT.

This chain connects TRBV5-1 to TRBJ2-5; 8 bases match TRBD1. The V segment lost 3 bases and the J segment 1 base; nucleotides outside the gene matches: 2. CDR3 size: 14 residues. CDR1 is SGHRS, CDR2 YFSETQ, per germline. CDR3 sequence: CASSWGTGQETQYF. The CDR3 nucleotides are TGCGCCAGCAGCTGGGGGACAGGCCAAGAGACCCAGTACTTC.

In its sample, this clone was seen a few times. This chain uses TRBV27 with TRBJ1-1, with D perhaps matching TRBD1 (6 bases). The CDR3 contains 12 residues. The V gene's germline CDR1 is MNHEY and CDR2 SMNVEV (reference sequence). Trimming shortened V by 6 bases and J by 6 bases, and 11 bases separated the two germline ends. CDR3 region: CASRQGGSEAFF. The CDR3 coding sequence is TGTGCCAGCAGGCAAGGGGGTTCTGAAGCTTTCTTT.

This clone showed up just once. The chain is built from TRBV5-1 and TRBJ2-5; D might be TRBD2 (6 bases). Near its end, the DNA agrees better with TRBJ2-7, so the J call may be wrong. Germline CDR1 SGHRS, CDR2 YFSETQ. This CDR3 is 16 amino acids long. The CDR3 bases are TGCGCCAGCAGCCCTGGACGGGGGTCTTTGGGCTACGAGCAGTACTTC. It encodes CASSPGRGSLGYEQYF.

This chain links TRBV6-2 or TRBV6-3 with TRBJ2-2; 8 nucleotides line up with TRBD2. Germline lookup yields CDR1 MNHEY and CDR2 SVGEGT. This CDR3 comprises 13 residues. J lost 4 bases, V lost 5 bases, and 0 bases had no gene match. CDR3 in amino acids: CASSGTSTGELFF. For the CDR3, the DNA is TGTGCCAGCAGTGGGACTAGCACCGGGGAGCTGTTTTTT.

This clone was found a few times. The V gene is TRBV5-3, the J gene TRBJ1-4; 10 bases line up with TRBD1. TRBV5-3 is an ORF for which the function is uncertain. The CDR3 extends over 16 amino acids. With 4 bases clipped from V and 6 bases from J, the junction kept 9 bases outside the gene matches. DNA for the CDR3: TGTGCCAGAAGCGGGACAGGGGAGGGTTGGCATGAAAAACTGTTTTTT. It is translated as CARSGTGEGWHEKLFF.

The genes are TRBV9 and TRBJ1-2; TRBD1 aligns across 7 bases. Per germline, CDR1 SGDLS and CDR2 YYNGEE. The CDR3 spans 18 residues. The V segment lost 0 bases and the J segment 3 bases; nucleotides outside the gene matches: 14. The CDR3 nucleotides are TGTGCCAGCAGCGTAGGACAGGGAGTGTCGGGAGACTACTATGGCTACACCTTC. Translating gives CASSVGQGVSGDYYGYTF.

The chain is built from TRBV9 and TRBJ2-2, with TRBD1 identical over 9 bases. V was clipped by 4 bases and J by 4 bases; unmatched bases: 5. In germline, CDR1 is SGDLS, CDR2 YYNGEE. The CDR3 spans 15 residues. CDR3 coding DNA: TGTGCCAGCAGCATGGACAGGGGCTCCACCGGGGAGCTGTTTTTT. Its protein product is CASSMDRGSTGELFF.

This sequence joins TRBV2 and TRBJ2-1; a weak D match, TRBD1 (8 bases). CDR1 SNHLY and CDR2 FYNNEI come from the germline V gene. CDR3 length: 14 residues. With 10 bases removed from V and 9 bases from J, the gap between germline ends came to 22 bases. The CDR3 bases are TGTGCCACACAAGGACAGGGAGGGGGAGGTGAGCAGTTCTTC. It translates to CATQGQGGGGEQFF.

The rearrangement uses TRBV9 and TRBJ2-2, with a weak D call TRBD2 (5 bases). Germline loops: CDR1 SGDLS, CDR2 YYNGEE. V gave up 0 bases and J gave up 6 bases, with 12 bases separating them. This CDR3 has 15 amino acids. The CDR3 DNA is TGTGCCAGCAGCGTAGGGCTAATCGGGGCCGGGGAGCTGTTTTTT. It translates to CASSVGLIGAGELFF.

The chain is built from TRBV19 and TRBJ1-1, with D possibly being TRBD1 (6 bases). CDR3 size: 12 residues. The germline V and J ends were trimmed by 8 bases and 7 bases, with 14 bases remaining between them. CDR1 and CDR2 from the germline V gene are LNHDA and SQIVND (reference sequence). CDR3 protein: CASPLGHCEAFF. The CDR3 DNA reads as TGTGCCAGTCCTCTGGGACACTGTGAAGCTTTCTTT.

The chain carries TRBV7-2 and TRBJ1-3, with a tentative D call TRBD1 (5 bases). Germline V gene sequence: CDR1 SGHTA, CDR2 FQGNSA. V shed 1 base and J shed 11 bases, with 21 bases lying between them. The CDR3 spans 16 residues. The CDR3, as DNA: TGTGCCAGCAGCTTAGTCGGGGGGGACCCCCGACGGGCCATATATTTT. This translates into CASSLVGGDPRRAIYF.

The CDR3: CASSQGGQGYTDTQYF. CDR3 sequence (DNA): TGCGCCAGCAGCCAAGGGGGACAGGGGTATACAGATACGCAGTATTTT. The chain links TRBV4-1 to TRBJ2-3; 10 bases are a match to TRBD1. This CDR3 has 16 amino acids. Trimming at V came to 1 base and at J to 3 bases, leaving 4 bases not matched to a gene. The germline V gene encodes CDR1 MGHRA and CDR2 YSYEKL.

The chain recombines TRBV4-1 with TRBJ1-3; D not certain. The V gene's germline CDR1 is MGHRA and CDR2 YSYEKL. V was clipped by 0 bases and J by 4 bases, with 13 bases between them. The length of the CDR3 is 16 residues. The CDR3 coding sequence is TGCGCCAGCAGCCAAGATCCGGGGTTAACAGGAAACACCATATATTTT. Residues: CASSQDPGLTGNTIYF.

The chain has TRBV27 and TRBJ2-7, with 12 bases aligning to TRBD2. CDR1 is MNHEY, CDR2 SMNVEV, per germline (reference sequence). This CDR3 spans 14 amino acids. With V trimmed by 8 bases and J by 6 bases, 8 bases remained unmatched. The CDR3 nucleotides read TGTGCCAGCGGACCCGGGACTAGCGGGTCCGAGCAGTACTTC. This gives the protein CASGPGTSGSEQYF.

The chain couples TRBV2 to TRBJ1-1, with TRBD1 identical over 8 bases. V lost 6 bases and J lost 0; bases outside the gene matches: 9. This CDR3 is built from 16 residues. Germline assignment: CDR1 SNHLY and CDR2 FYNNEI. The CDR3 is CASRRQGTSLNTEAFF. For the CDR3, the DNA is TGTGCCAGCAGGCGACAGGGGACATCATTGAACACTGAAGCTTTCTTT.

By sample share, this clone is medium-sized. The chain employs TRBV3-1 (or the pseudogene TRBV3-2) and TRBJ2-7, with TRBD1 matching 11 bases. CDR1 and CDR2 (germline): LGHDT, YNNKEL (reference sequence). This CDR3 is built from 15 residues. V gave up 4 bases and J gave up 3 bases; unmatched junction bases: 5. As DNA, the CDR3 is TGTGCCAGCAGCCCCGGGACAGGGGGTTTCTACGAGCAGTACTTC. Amino acid sequence: CASSPGTGGFYEQYF.

This chain's CDR3 is CASSIGQGRIWTEAFF. The DNA of the CDR3 is TGTGCCAGTAGTATCGGACAGGGGCGTATATGGACTGAAGCTTTCTTT. V and J are TRBV19 and TRBJ1-1; 9 bases agree with TRBD1. V was clipped by 3 bases and J by 5 bases; unmatched bases: 10. Germline values: CDR1 LNHDA, CDR2 SQIVND (reference sequence). The CDR3 contains 16 residues.

The chain has TRBV11-2 and TRBJ1-1; no reliable D call. Germline V gene data show CDR1 as SGHAT and CDR2 as FQNNGV. Trimming cost V 1 base and J 6 bases, with 18 bases left between them. The CDR3 extends over 16 amino acids. The CDR3 loop reads CASSLGVRGRIAEAFF. The CDR3 nucleotides read TGTGCCAGCAGCTTAGGGGTGCGAGGGCGTATCGCTGAAGCTTTCTTT.

The rearrangement joins TRBV3-1 (or the pseudogene TRBV3-2) to TRBJ1-1; possible D gene TRBD1, 5 bases. The CDR3 totals 15 residues. The V gene lost 0 bases and the J gene lost 4 bases, with 12 bases spanning the gap. Germline assignment: CDR1 LGHDT and CDR2 YNNKEL (reference sequence). Here the CDR3 DNA reads TGTGCCAGCAGCCAAGAATCAGGGTTGGGCACTGAAGCTTTCTTT. Translation: CASSQESGLGTEAFF.